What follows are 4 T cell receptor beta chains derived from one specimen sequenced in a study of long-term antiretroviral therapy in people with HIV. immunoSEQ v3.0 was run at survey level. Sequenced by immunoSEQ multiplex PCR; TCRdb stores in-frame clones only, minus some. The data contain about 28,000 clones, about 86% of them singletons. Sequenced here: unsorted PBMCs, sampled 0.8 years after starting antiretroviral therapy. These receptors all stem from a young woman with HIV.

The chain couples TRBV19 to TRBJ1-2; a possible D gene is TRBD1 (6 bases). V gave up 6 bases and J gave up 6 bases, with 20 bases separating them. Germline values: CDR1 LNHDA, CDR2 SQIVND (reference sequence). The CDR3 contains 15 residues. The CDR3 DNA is TGTGCCAGTAGCACTTCCCATGGGGGGCCGCATGGCTACACCTTC. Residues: CASSTSHGGPHGYTF.

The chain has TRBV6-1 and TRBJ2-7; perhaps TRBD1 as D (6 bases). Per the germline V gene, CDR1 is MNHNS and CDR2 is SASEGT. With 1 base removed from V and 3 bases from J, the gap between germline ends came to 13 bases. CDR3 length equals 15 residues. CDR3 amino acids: CASSEVGTLVYEQYF. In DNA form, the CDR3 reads TGTGCCAGCAGTGAAGTTGGGACACTAGTCTACGAGCAGTACTTC.

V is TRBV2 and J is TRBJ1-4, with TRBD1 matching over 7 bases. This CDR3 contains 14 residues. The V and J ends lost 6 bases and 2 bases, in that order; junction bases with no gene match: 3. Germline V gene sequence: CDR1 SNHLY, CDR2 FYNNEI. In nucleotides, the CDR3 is TGTGCCAGCAGCAAGACAGGGACTAATGAAAAACTGTTTTTT. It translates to CASSKTGTNEKLFF.

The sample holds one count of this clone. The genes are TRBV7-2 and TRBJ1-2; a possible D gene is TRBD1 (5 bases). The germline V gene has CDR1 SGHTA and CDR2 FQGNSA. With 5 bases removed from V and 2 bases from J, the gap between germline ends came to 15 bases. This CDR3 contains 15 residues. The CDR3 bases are TGTGCCAGCAGCCCTAGCGTGGGGGGGAACTATGGCTACACCTTC. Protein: CASSPSVGGNYGYTF.